A selection of T cell receptor beta chains follows, all from one sample in a study of cytomegalovirus exposure and HLA in healthy donors. Sequencing was performed with immunoSEQ multiplex PCR; in TCRdb, only in-frame clones are kept and a portion is missing. The table shows tens of thousands of clones, with about 91% occurring only once. The sample was PBMCs. These receptors originate from a woman in her late teens or twenties in good health and CMV-seronegative. Both conserved end residues are part of each CDR3. The D gene is left open where the match is weak. Some rows mark clone size as missing; the rest say once, few, many or name a class of expanded clone.

j_gene,v_gene,len,abundance,d_gene,CDR3nt,CDR3aa
TRBJ2-1,TRBV4-1,15,.,TRBD1,TGCGCCAGCAGCCGCACCGGGACAGGGGCAAATGAGCAGTTCTTC,CASSRTGTGANEQFF
TRBJ2-5,TRBV2,16,once,TRBD1,TGTGCCAGCAGGGAACCCGGGACAGGAATTGAAGAGACCCAGTACTTC,CASREPGTGIEETQYF
TRBJ1-2,TRBV4-1,15,.,TRBD1,TGCGCCAGCAGCCTCGGACAGGGGGACGTCTATGGCTACACCTTC,CASSLGQGDVYGYTF
TRBJ1-5,TRBV28,15,.,TRBD1,TGTGCCAGCAGTTTAGGACAGGGTGCTTTTCAGCCCCAGCATTTT,CASSLGQGAFQPQHF
TRBJ2-1,TRBV5-1,15,.,.,TGCGCCAGCAGCGTGGGAGGTAGCTCCTACAATGAGCAGTTCTTC,CASSVGGSSYNEQFF
TRBJ1-1,TRBV6-6,14,.,.,TGTGCCAGCAGTTATCCGCCGGGGAACACTGAAGCTTTCTTT,CASSYPPGNTEAFF
TRBJ2-1,TRBV11-3,15,.,TRBD2,TGTGCCAGCAGCTTGAGCCTAGCGGGCTACAATGAGCAGTTCTTC,CASSLSLAGYNEQFF
TRBJ1-1,TRBV5-1,16,.,.,TGCGCCAGCAGCGGGCGGGGGGGCCGGGGGAACACTGAAGCTTTCTTT,CASSGRGGRGNTEAFF
TRBJ1-5,TRBV2,16,once,.,TGTGCCAGCAGTGACGAGGCCCTGGCGGGCAATCAGCCCCAGCATTTT,CASSDEALAGNQPQHF
TRBJ1-6,TRBV19,18,.,.,TGTGCCAGACCCTCGCGTGGGGCAAAGAGCTCCTATAATTCACCCCTCCACTTT,CARPSRGAKSSYNSPLHF
TRBJ1-6,TRBV21-1,19,.,.,TGTGCCAGCAGCAAAGTGTTAGGAAGAGGGGACTCGGAGGGTTCACCCCTCCACTTT,CASSKVLGRGDSEGSPLHF
TRBJ1-1,TRBV5-5,14,.,.,TGTGCCAGCAGCCGGTCGACAGGGAACACTGAAGCTTTCTTT,CASSRSTGNTEAFF
TRBJ1-2,TRBV28,12,.,.,TGTGCCAGCAGACTAGGATCAGGTGGCTACACCTTC,CASRLGSGGYTF
TRBJ2-3,TRBV6-5,15,.,TRBD1,TGTGCCAGCAGCCAGGGGACAGGGGGGGCAGATACGCAGTATTTT,CASSQGTGGADTQYF
TRBJ2-5,TRBV5-6,12,.,.,TGTGCCAGCAGCTTGGCTGAAGAGACCCAGTACTTC,CASSLAEETQYF
TRBJ2-7,TRBV6-5,15,.,.,TGTGCCAGCAGTTACGTAGGGGATTTGTTGTACGAGCAGTACTTC,CASSYVGDLLYEQYF
TRBJ1-2,TRBV5-1,14,.,TRBD1,TGCGCCAGCAGCGCCGGACAGGGAGCCTATGGCTACACCTTC,CASSAGQGAYGYTF
TRBJ1-5,TRBV19,16,.,.,TGTGCCAGTGGGGCACGGGTCTTTCATAGCAATCAGCCCCAGCATTTT,CASGARVFHSNQPQHF
TRBJ1-1,TRBV6-4,14,.,.,TGTGCCAGCAGTGCGACAGAGACGAACACTGAAGCTTTCTTT,CASSATETNTEAFF
TRBJ2-5,TRBV30,15,.,.,TGTGCCTGGAGTGTAGGGAGCTCCCGGGTGGAGACCCAGTACTTC,CAWSVGSSRVETQYF
TRBJ2-1,TRBV14,17,.,TRBD2,TGTGCCAGCAGCACTAGCGGGGGGTATATTTCCTACAATGAGCAGTTCTTC,CASSTSGGYISYNEQFF
TRBJ1-2,TRBV10-3,13,.,TRBD1,TGTGCCATCAGTGGGGACAGGGGTTATGGCTACACCTTC,CAISGDRGYGYTF
TRBJ1-2,TRBV7-3,18,.,TRBD1,TGTGCCAGCAGCCCCCCTGAGATGACAGAACAGGGGAACTATGGCTACACCTTC,CASSPPEMTEQGNYGYTF
TRBJ1-3,TRBV10-1,14,once,.,TGCGCCAGCAGTGAGGCAGGGTGGAGAAACACCATATATTTT,CASSEAGWRNTIYF
TRBJ2-7,TRBV4-1,17,.,TRBD2,TGCGCCAGCAGCCAAGTCCTTTTAGCGGGGGGGCCCTACGAGCAGTACTTC,CASSQVLLAGGPYEQYF
TRBJ2-1,TRBV5-1,17,.,TRBD2,TGCGCCAGCAGCTCCCAGGCTAGCGGGAGCTACTACAATGAGCAGTTCTTC,CASSSQASGSYYNEQFF
TRBJ1-1,TRBV11-2,14,.,.,TGTGCCAGCAGCTCCAGGGTCGGGAACACTGAAGCTTTCTTT,CASSSRVGNTEAFF
TRBJ2-5,TRBV19,16,.,.,TGTGCCAGTAGTATACGTGTTGTGGGGCCCCGAGAGACCCAGTACTTC,CASSIRVVGPRETQYF
TRBJ1-1,TRBV7-3,18,.,TRBD1,TGTGCCAGCAGCCTTTTCGTAGCGTGGGGACAGGGATCCACTGAAGCTTTCTTT,CASSLFVAWGQGSTEAFF
TRBJ2-1,TRBV9,15,.,TRBD1,TGTGCCAGCAGCGTAGAGGGACAGATCCTCAATGAGCAGTTCTTC,CASSVEGQILNEQFF
TRBJ2-3,TRBV11-3,14,.,TRBD2,TGTGCCAGCAGGGGGGGGGAAAGCACAGATACGCAGTATTTT,CASRGGESTDTQYF
TRBJ1-5,TRBV2,15,.,.,TGTGCCAGCAGTGATCCTCAGATTAGCAATCAGCCCCAGCATTTT,CASSDPQISNQPQHF
TRBJ2-3,TRBV13,16,.,TRBD2,TGTGCCAGCAGCCTGCCTAGCGGGGGGAGCACAGATACGCAGTATTTT,CASSLPSGGSTDTQYF
TRBJ1-2,TRBV2,16,.,TRBD1,TGTGCCAGCACCTGGGACAGGGGAGAGTCCATGAACGGCTACACCTTC,CASTWDRGESMNGYTF
TRBJ1-4,TRBV10-2,15,.,.,TGCGCCACCAAAAGATCCGGGACTGCTAATGAAAAACTGTTTTTT,CATKRSGTANEKLFF
TRBJ2-7,TRBV5-4,14,.,TRBD1,TGTGCCAGCAGCCACACCGGGACAGACTACGAGCAGTACTTC,CASSHTGTDYEQYF
TRBJ2-1,TRBV4-2,17,once,TRBD2,TGTGCCAGCAGCCAAGAAGGTCGCGGGAGGGCCTACAATGAGCAGTTCTTC,CASSQEGRGRAYNEQFF